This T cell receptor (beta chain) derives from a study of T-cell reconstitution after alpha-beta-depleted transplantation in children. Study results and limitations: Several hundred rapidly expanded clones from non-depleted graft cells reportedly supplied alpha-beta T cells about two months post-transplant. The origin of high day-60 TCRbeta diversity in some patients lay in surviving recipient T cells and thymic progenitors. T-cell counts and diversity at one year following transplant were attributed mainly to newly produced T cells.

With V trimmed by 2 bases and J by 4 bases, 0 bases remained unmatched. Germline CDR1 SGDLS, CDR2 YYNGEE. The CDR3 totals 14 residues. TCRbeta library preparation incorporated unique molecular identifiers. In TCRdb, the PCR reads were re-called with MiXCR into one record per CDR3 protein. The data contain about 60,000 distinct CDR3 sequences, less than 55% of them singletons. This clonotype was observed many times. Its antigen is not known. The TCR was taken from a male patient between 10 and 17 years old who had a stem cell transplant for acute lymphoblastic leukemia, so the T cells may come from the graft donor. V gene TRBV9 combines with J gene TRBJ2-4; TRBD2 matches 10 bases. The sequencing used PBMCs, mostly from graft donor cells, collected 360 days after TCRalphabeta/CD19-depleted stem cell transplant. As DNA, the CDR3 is TGTGCCAGCAGCGTTAGCGGGGGGAAAAACATTCAGTACTTC. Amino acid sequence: CASSVSGGKNIQYF.